Following are 2 T cell receptor beta chains from one sample sequenced in a study of vaccination effects on CD4 cells after COVID-19. These receptors have no known antigen. The protocol was immunoSEQ multiplex PCR, while the TCRdb copy is restricted to in-frame clones and leaves out a portion. Of approximately 31,000 clones listed, about two thirds are singletons. After expansion with viral peptide pools in the ViraFEST assay, antigen-specific CD4+ T cells were sequenced. Isolation of CD4+ T cells took place after 10 days of culture. PCR confirmed that the person was infected with SARS-CoV-2 between March and December 2020. The specimen was CD4+ T cells from PBMCs cultured with a peptide pool, collected before COVID-19 vaccination. Receptors originate from a human donor who had a prior SARS-CoV-2 infection.

The chain links TRBV7-2 to TRBJ1-2; D may be TRBD1 (6 bases). This CDR3 region has 16 residues. Per germline, CDR1 SGHTA and CDR2 FQGNSA. The V and J ends lost 1 base and 2 bases respectively, with 14 bases between them. The CDR3: CASSLGPRGANYGYTF. The CDR3 bases are TGTGCCAGCAGCTTAGGCCCCCGGGGGGCGAACTATGGCTACACCTTC.

The rearrangement joins TRBV27 to TRBJ2-7; 7 bases are a match to TRBD2. Unmatched junction bases numbered 7, after V lost 5 bases and J lost 3 bases. From germline, CDR1 is MNHEY and CDR2 SMNVEV (reference sequence). The CDR3 covers 14 residues. CDR3 amino acids: CASSPSSSGYEQYF. CDR3 nucleotide sequence: TGTGCCAGCAGTCCCAGTTCTAGCGGCTACGAGCAGTACTTC.